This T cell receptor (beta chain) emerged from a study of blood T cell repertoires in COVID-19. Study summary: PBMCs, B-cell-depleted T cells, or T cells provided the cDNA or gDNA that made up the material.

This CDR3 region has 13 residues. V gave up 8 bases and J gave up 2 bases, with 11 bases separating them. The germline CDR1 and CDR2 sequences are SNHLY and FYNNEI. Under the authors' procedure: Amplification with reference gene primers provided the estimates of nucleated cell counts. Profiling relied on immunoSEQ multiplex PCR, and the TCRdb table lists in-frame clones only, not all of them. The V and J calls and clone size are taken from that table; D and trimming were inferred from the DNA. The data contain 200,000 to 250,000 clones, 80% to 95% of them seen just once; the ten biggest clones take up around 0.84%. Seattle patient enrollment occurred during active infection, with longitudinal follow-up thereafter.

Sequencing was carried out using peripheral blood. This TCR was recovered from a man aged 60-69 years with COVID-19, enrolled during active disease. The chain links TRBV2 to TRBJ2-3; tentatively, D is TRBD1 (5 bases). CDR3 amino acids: CASGAELTDTQYF. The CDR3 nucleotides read TGTGCCAGCGGGGCGGAGCTCACAGATACGCAGTATTTT.